These 15 T cell receptor beta chains originate from one sample sequenced in a study of shared clonotypes between healthy human individuals. Data came from immunoSEQ multiplex PCR; TCRdb stores just in-frame clones and leaves some out. The sample consists of about 2.1 million clones, roughly 91% of them appearing once. CD45RO-negative, CCR7-selected cells formed the naive CD8 fraction, which excluded terminally differentiated effector memory CD45RA+ cells. Sample: naive CD8+ T cells from PBMCs. The receptors shown here come from a man aged 18 to 30 in good health. Some clones in this sample may be carry-over from other donors' samples.

The chain joins TRBV5-6 to TRBJ2-5, with 9 bases lining up with TRBD2. This CDR3 is 13 amino acids long. The ends lost 3 bases at V and 4 bases at J; junction bases unmatched: 1. Germline CDR1 is SGHDT and CDR2 is YYEEEE. In DNA form, the CDR3 reads TGTGCCAGCAGCTCACTAGCGGGAGAGACCCAGTACTTC. Protein: CASSSLAGETQYF.

J is TRBJ2-3 and V is TRBV11-2, with D perhaps assigned TRBD1 or TRBD2 (5 bases each). V was shortened by 5 bases and J by 4 bases, with 16 bases between the two germline ends. The CDR3 length is 15 residues. The germline V gene encodes CDR1 SGHAT and CDR2 FQNNGV. The CDR3 region has the DNA TGTGCCAGCAGCCAGGGCGGAGGCCGGCCAGATACGCAGTATTTT. Translating it yields CASSQGGGRPDTQYF.

This clone was observed once. V is TRBV7-9 and J is TRBJ1-1, with D uncertain. Deletions cut 1 base from V and 11 bases from J, with 14 bases between. The CDR3 is 13 residues long. Per the germline V gene, CDR1 is SEHNR and CDR2 is FQNEAQ (reference sequence). CDR3 sequence reads: CASSLVERLQAFF. The CDR3 DNA is TGTGCCAGCAGCTTAGTTGAGCGTCTTCAGGCTTTCTTT.

This clone was counted a few times. The rearrangement joins TRBV19 to TRBJ2-1; no clear D. Trimming took 4 bases from V and 1 from J, leaving 8 bases between them. Germline lookup yields CDR1 LNHDA and CDR2 SQIVND (reference sequence). This CDR3 comprises 14 residues. CDR3 nucleotide sequence: TGTGCCAGTAGTACGGACCGGTCCTACAATGAGCAGTTCTTC. Protein sequence: CASSTDRSYNEQFF.

V is TRBV7-6 and J is TRBJ2-2; unclear D gene. Deletions cut 3 bases from V and 9 bases from J, with 5 bases between. CDR1 and CDR2 from the germline V gene are SGHVS and FNYEAQ. The CDR3 has 11 residues. The CDR3: CASSFARELFF. The CDR3 nucleotides are TGTGCCAGCAGCTTCGCCCGGGAGCTGTTTTTT.

This sequence joins TRBV2 and TRBJ2-7; no clear D gene. CDR1 SNHLY and CDR2 FYNNEI come from the germline V gene. Trimming took 2 bases from V and 5 from J, leaving 10 bases between them. The CDR3 loop spans 13 amino acids. This CDR3 reads CASSENGLNEQYF. The CDR3 region has the DNA TGTGCCAGCAGTGAAAATGGGCTGAACGAGCAGTACTTC.

Turning to this clone: This sample includes further DNA sequences coding for the same CDR3. V gene TRBV27 combines with J gene TRBJ1-5, with a weak D call TRBD1 (5 bases). The germline V gene encodes CDR1 MNHEY and CDR2 SMNVEV (reference sequence). The CDR3 runs to 15 residues. V was clipped by 3 bases and J by 0 bases, with 9 bases between them. The CDR3 reads CASSFAGYSNQPQHF. The DNA of the CDR3 is TGTGCCAGCAGTTTCGCAGGGTATAGCAATCAGCCCCAGCATTTT.

The chain links TRBV27 to TRBJ2-7; possibly TRBD1 for D (6 bases). This CDR3 is built from 16 residues. Germline CDR1 reads MNHEY; CDR2 reads SMNVEV (reference sequence). V was pared by 4 bases and J by 6 bases, with 22 bases between. The DNA of the CDR3 is TGTGCCAGCAGTTCCCCATCCCTCCAGGGGACGGCCGAGCAGTACTTC. Translated: CASSSPSLQGTAEQYF.

The chain joins TRBV9 to TRBJ1-3; D is uncertain. This CDR3 has 13 residues. V was trimmed by 1 base and J by 4 bases, leaving 6 bases between them. CDR1 is SGDLS, CDR2 YYNGEE, per germline. The CDR3 loop reads CASSVSGGNTIYF. Written as DNA, the CDR3 is TGTGCCAGCAGCGTATCCGGCGGAAACACCATATATTTT.

The rearrangement joins TRBV9 to TRBJ1-2; D uncertain. The CDR3 consists of 15 residues. CDR1 and CDR2 (germline): SGDLS, YYNGEE. Trimming removed 3 bases from V and 7 bases from J, with 19 bases in between. The CDR3 spells CASSEYGFPSSGYTF. The CDR3, as DNA: TGTGCCAGCAGCGAGTACGGGTTCCCGTCATCTGGCTACACCTTC.

As for this clone: Other DNA sequences in the sample encode the same CDR3. The rearrangement joins TRBV27 to TRBJ1-1; D gene unclear. CDR3 length: 13 residues. V was pared by 2 bases and J by 1 base, with 5 bases between. CDR1 and CDR2 (germline): MNHEY, SMNVEV (reference sequence). The CDR3 DNA follows: TGTGCCAGCAGTTTAGGTCAGAACACTGAAGCTTTCTTT. Its translation is CASSLGQNTEAFF.

The chain uses TRBV28 and TRBJ2-5, with D possibly TRBD1 on 5 matching bases. The end of the DNA is better explained by TRBJ2-7, so the J call may be wrong. There are 14 residues in the CDR3. Germline loops: CDR1 MDHEN, CDR2 SYDVKM. CDR3 nucleotides: TGTGCCAGCAGTTTGGAAGGGGCCGGCTACGAGCAGTACTTC. Amino acid sequence: CASSLEGAGYEQYF.

The rearrangement uses TRBV7-9 and TRBJ1-1; TRBD1 might be the D (6 bases). This CDR3 spans 15 amino acids. CDR1 and CDR2 (germline): SEHNR, FQNEAQ (reference sequence). V lost 5 bases to trimming and J lost 4 bases, with 17 bases between them. As DNA, the CDR3 is TGTGCCAGCAGCCCCCCGGGGGCAGGTTTCACTGAAGCTTTCTTT. It codes for CASSPPGAGFTEAFF.

The chain links TRBV7-9 to TRBJ1-2, with 7 bases lining up with TRBD1. There are 15 residues in the CDR3. CDR1 SEHNR and CDR2 FQNEAQ come from the germline V gene (reference sequence). V trimming: 1 base; J trimming: 8 bases; junction bases outside the gene matches: 10. The CDR3 spells CASSLGGAGGRGYTF. The DNA for the CDR3 is TGTGCCAGCAGCTTAGGAGGGGCAGGGGGACGAGGCTACACCTTC.

To note about this clone: The same CDR3 is also encoded by other DNA sequences in this sample. The chain has TRBV29-1 and TRBJ2-1; D call uncertain. V lost 2 bases to trimming and J lost 2 bases, with 4 bases between them. CDR1 and CDR2 (germline): SQVTM, ANQGSEA. The CDR3 runs 12 residues. For the CDR3, the DNA is TGCAGCGTTGAACCGACCTACAATGAGCAGTTCTTC. This encodes CSVEPTYNEQFF.